This record concerns one T cell receptor beta chain sequence. The antigen remains unidentified. Germline V CDR1 and CDR2: SNHLY, FYNNEI. The V segment lost 7 bases and the J segment 4 bases; nucleotides outside the gene matches: 13. This CDR3 contains 16 residues. The study ran its PCR with 60 Vbeta and 13 Jbeta primers. Clones were read by immunoSEQ multiplex PCR, and TCRdb kept only the in-frame ones, dropping some. Among over 100,000 clones listed, 9.5% to 13% were seen once. These data belong to a study of cytomegalovirus exposure and HLA in healthy donors. Study-wide results and caveats: Researchers reported that a few CMV-associated chains were confirmed in vitro as CMV antigen-specific. When a later analysis compared HLA-associated TCR beta chains with equally common others, the HLA-associated chains turned out to be more clonally expanded and to have lower generation probabilities.

This TCR was sampled from a man between 35 and 55 years old in good health and CMV-seropositive. This chain joins TRBV2 and TRBJ2-1; TRBD2 aligns across 7 bases. Sequenced input: PBMCs. The CDR3: CASIEGSGTIYNEQFF. The CDR3 DNA sequence: TGTGCCAGCATCGAAGGGAGCGGGACCATTTACAATGAGCAGTTCTTC.